Described below is a single TCR beta chain sequence and its context. Antigen unknown. This CDR3 is 14 amino acids long. The ends were cut back, 4 bases at V and 9 bases at J, with 16 bases in the middle. Germline V gene sequence: CDR1 SEHNR, CDR2 FQNEAQ (reference sequence). TCRdb redid the calling of the 5' RACE reads with MiXCR, one entry per CDR3 protein. Of around 690,000 distinct CDR3 sequences listed, around 21% were seen once; the top ten hold about 4.5%. The entry originates in a study of identical twins. The study, taken as a whole, reports: Invariant cells of the MAIT and iNKT types might have partly distorted the zero-insertion analyses.

These data were likewise used in another study, on T cells expressing NK-cell markers. From that second work: The study drew TCR beta repertoires from sorted CD3+CD56+NKG2C+, CD3+CD56+NKG2C- and CD3+CD56-NKG2C+ T cells.

V gene TRBV7-9 combines with J gene TRBJ2-1, with a weak D call TRBD2 (6 bases). This sequence originates from a woman between 18 and 30 years old in good health. The specimen sequenced was PBMCs. As DNA, the CDR3 is TGTGCCAGCAGCTCAAATAGACTAGTATCTGAGCAGTTCTTC. This gives the protein CASSSNRLVSEQFF.